Reported below is one T cell receptor (beta chain). Its antigen is not identified. The data were taken from a study of CD8+CD57+ T cells in acquired aplastic anemia. Whole-study context: Quantities of DNA derived from sorted CD4+ and CD8+ cells averaged approximately 3 ug.

Study conclusions and caveats: Significance was not reached for CD8+ Simpson's diversity between patients and controls. Patients and controls had in common twenty-nine CD8+ CDR3 sequences.

TCR beta VDJ and CDR3 profiles were obtained from a genomic DNA template. One entry per CDR3 protein results from TCRdb running MiXCR on the reads. The table lists more than 150,000 distinct CDR3 sequences, around 45% of them singletons. The germline V and J ends were trimmed by 7 bases and 3 bases, with 7 bases remaining between them. CDR3 length: 11 amino acids. Germline lookup yields CDR1 MNHEY and CDR2 SVGAGI. The J gene is TRBJ2-7, the V gene TRBV6-5; D gene uncertain. The TCR comes from a human donor in good health. Sequences were obtained from sorted CD4+, CD8+, or CD8+CD57+ T cells (not recorded which) from PBMCs. The CDR3 spells CASTAFYEQYF. The CDR3 coding sequence is TGTGCCAGCACGGCCTTCTACGAGCAGTACTTC.